The text below deals with one T cell receptor beta chain. The target antigen is unknown. V was pared by 5 bases and J by 5 bases, with 16 bases between. This CDR3 is built from 14 residues. Germline CDR1 is MNHEY and CDR2 is SMNVEV (reference sequence). This record belongs to a study of beta chain features in type 1 diabetes. About the study: There were approximately 110,000,000 sorted cells examined across all samples. Regarding the study as a whole: TCRB CDR3 length was moderately but significantly reduced in all four CD4+ subsets of Type 1 diabetes patients.

What was sequenced were expressed TCRB transcripts, since all of the isolated RNA had been reverse transcribed. TCRdb keeps only in-frame clones here, not all; method: immunoSEQ multiplex PCR. This sample has hundreds of thousands of clones, with roughly 15% found just once. The V gene is TRBV27, the J gene TRBJ2-7, with D perhaps matching TRBD2 (7 bases). Material for sequencing was naive CD4+ T cells from blood. The sequence came from a man aged 18 to 29 in good health. For the CDR3, the DNA is TGTGCCAGCAGTACCAACGGGGGGCGGGACGAGCAGTACTTC. The encoded protein is CASSTNGGRDEQYF.